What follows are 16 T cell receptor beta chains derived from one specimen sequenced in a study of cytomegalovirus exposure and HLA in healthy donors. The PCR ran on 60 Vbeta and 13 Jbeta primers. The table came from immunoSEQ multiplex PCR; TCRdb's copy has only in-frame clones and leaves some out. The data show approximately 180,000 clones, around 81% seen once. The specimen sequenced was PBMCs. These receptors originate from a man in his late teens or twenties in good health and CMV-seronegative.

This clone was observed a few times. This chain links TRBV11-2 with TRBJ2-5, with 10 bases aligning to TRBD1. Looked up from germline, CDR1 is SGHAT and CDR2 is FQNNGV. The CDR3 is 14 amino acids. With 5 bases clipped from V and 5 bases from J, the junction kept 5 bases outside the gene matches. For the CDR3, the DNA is TGTGCCAGCAGCGGCGGGACAGGGGTGGAGACCCAGTACTTC. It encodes CASSGGTGVETQYF.

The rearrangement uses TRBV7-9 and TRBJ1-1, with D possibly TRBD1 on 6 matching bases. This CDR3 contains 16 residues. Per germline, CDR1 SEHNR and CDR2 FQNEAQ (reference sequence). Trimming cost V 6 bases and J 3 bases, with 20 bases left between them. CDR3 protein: CASRPLGGAQDTEAFF. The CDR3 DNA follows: TGTGCCAGCAGGCCGCTCGGGGGGGCGCAGGACACTGAAGCTTTCTTT.

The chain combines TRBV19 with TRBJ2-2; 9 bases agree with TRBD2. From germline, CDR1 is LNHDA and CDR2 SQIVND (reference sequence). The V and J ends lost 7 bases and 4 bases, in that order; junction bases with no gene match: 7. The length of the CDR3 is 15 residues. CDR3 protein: CASNRREGGTGELFF. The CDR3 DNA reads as TGTGCCAGTAATCGGCGGGAGGGCGGCACCGGGGAGCTGTTTTTT.

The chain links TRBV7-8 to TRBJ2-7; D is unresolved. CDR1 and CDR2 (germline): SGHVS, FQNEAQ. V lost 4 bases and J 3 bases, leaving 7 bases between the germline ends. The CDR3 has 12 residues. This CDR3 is CASSSSNYEQYF. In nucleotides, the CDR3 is TGTGCCAGCAGCTCTTCTAACTACGAGCAGTACTTC.

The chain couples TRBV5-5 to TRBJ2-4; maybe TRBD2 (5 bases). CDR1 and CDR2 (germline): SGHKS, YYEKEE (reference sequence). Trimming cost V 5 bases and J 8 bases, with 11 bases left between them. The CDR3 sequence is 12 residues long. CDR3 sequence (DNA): TGTGCCAGCAGAACTACTAGTGACATTCAGTACTTC. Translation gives CASRTTSDIQYF.

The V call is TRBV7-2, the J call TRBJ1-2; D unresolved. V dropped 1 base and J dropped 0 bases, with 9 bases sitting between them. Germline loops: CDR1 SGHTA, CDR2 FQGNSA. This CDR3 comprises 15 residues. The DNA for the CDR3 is TGTGCCAGCAGCTTAGACCCACCAGCTAACTATGGCTACACCTTC. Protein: CASSLDPPANYGYTF.

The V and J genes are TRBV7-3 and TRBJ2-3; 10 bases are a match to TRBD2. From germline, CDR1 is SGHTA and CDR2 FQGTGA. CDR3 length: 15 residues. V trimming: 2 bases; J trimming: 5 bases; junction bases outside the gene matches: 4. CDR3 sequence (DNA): TGTGCCAGCAGCTTAGGGCTAGCGGGAGTAGATACGCAGTATTTT. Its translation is CASSLGLAGVDTQYF.

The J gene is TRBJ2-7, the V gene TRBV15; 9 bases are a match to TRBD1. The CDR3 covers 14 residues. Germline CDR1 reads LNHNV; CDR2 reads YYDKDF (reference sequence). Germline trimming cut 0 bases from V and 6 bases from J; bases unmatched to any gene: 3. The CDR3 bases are TGTGCCACCAGCAGAGATATGACAGGGGGCGAGCAGTACTTC. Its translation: CATSRDMTGGEQYF.

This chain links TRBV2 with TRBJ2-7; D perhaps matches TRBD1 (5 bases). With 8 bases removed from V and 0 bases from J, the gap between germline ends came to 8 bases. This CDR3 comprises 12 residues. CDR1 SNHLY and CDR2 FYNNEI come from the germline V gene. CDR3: CASGADSYEQYF. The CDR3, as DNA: TGTGCCAGCGGGGCTGACTCCTACGAGCAGTACTTC.

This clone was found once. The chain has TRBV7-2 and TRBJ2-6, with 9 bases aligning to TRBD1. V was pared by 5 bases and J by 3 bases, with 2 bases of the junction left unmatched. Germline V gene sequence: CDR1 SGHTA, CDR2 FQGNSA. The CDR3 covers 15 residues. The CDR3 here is CASSRQGVGANVLTF. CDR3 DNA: TGTGCCAGCAGCAGACAGGGGGTTGGGGCCAACGTCCTGACTTTC.

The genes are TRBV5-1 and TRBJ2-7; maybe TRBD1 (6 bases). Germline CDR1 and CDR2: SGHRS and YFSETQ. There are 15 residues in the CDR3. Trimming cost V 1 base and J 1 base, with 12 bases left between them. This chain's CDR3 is CASSLRTDPSYEQYF. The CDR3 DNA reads TGCGCCAGCAGCTTGCGGACAGACCCATCCTACGAGCAGTACTTC.

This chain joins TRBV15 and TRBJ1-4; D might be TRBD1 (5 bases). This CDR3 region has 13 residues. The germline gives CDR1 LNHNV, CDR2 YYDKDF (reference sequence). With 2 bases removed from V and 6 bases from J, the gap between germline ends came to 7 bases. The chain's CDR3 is CATSRLQDEKLFF. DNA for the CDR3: TGTGCCACCAGCAGACTACAGGATGAAAAACTGTTTTTT.

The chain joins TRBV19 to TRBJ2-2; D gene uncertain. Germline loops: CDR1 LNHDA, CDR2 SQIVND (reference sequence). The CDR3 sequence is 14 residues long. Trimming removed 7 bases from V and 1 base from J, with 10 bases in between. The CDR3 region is CASTTGVNTGELFF. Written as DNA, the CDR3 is TGTGCCAGTACGACCGGAGTGAACACCGGGGAGCTGTTTTTT.

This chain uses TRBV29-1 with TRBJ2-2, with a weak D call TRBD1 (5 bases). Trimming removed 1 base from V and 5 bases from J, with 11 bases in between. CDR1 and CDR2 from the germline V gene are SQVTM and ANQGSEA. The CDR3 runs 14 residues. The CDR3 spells CSVEVVRDTGELFF. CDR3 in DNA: TGCAGCGTTGAAGTGGTCAGGGATACCGGGGAGCTGTTTTTT.

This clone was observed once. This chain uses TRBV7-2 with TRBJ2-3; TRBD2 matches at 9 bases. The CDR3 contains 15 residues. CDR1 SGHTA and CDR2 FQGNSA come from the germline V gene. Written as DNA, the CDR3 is TGTGCATCAGGAGGGGCGGGAGGGTACACAGATACGCAGTATTTT. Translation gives CASGGAGGYTDTQYF.

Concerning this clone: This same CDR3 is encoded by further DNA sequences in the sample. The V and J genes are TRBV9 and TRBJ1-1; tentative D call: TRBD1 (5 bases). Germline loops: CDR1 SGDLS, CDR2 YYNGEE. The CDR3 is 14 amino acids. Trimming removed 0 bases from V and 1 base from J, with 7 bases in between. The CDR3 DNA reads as TGTGCCAGCAGCGTAGAAGGGGAGAACACTGAAGCTTTCTTT. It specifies CASSVEGENTEAFF.